This T cell receptor (beta chain) was sequenced in a study of CD8+ T cells in alopecia areata. General observations from the study: Having one nonresponder leaves uncertain how baseline CD8+ expansion relates to response. Relative to normal scalp, lesional scalp, especially alopecia totalis/universalis, showed higher clonality.

As regards this clone: What it binds is unknown.

Sequencing used cDNA as its template, made by extracting RNA and reverse transcribing it. TCRdb's table, derived via immunoSEQ multiplex PCR, lists solely in-frame clones and lacks some. The sample lists 95,000 to 100,000 clones; 50% to 60% were seen once. The treatment: oral pan-JAK inhibitor, 5-10 mg twice daily. Alopecia areata patients had lesional scalp punch biopsies and peripheral blood taken from them. Sequenced material: CD8+ T cells sorted from blood, taken at approximately week 55, from a patient treated with tofacitinib. The clonotype originates from a human donor with alopecia areata.

CDR3 residues: CASSLSWERTPGANVLTF. The CDR3 bases are TGTGCCAGCAGCTTAAGCTGGGAACGCACCCCTGGGGCCAACGTCCTGACTTTC. The chain couples TRBV7-8 to TRBJ2-6; D not certain. Trimming cost V 2 bases and J 2 bases, with 16 bases left between them. This CDR3 is 18 amino acids long. Germline V gene sequence: CDR1 SGHVS, CDR2 FQNEAQ.